One sample yielded the 20 T cell receptor beta chains listed below, sequenced in a study of T cell responses to AZD1222 COVID-19 vaccine. Profiled with immunoSEQ multiplex PCR; TCRdb holds only in-frame clones, not every one. This sample has under 120,000 clones, with 90% to 95% found just once. Sequencing was performed on peripheral blood, taken on day 0 of AZD1222 vaccination. These receptors all stem from an adult in good health.

The chain employs TRBV27 and TRBJ2-1, with 8 bases identical to TRBD2. J gave up 7 bases and V 3 bases, and 11 bases lay outside the gene matches. CDR1 is MNHEY, CDR2 SMNVEV, per germline (reference sequence). The CDR3 length is 16 residues. The CDR3, as DNA: TGTGCCAGCAGTTTGCAACTAGCGGTTTTTGCTAATGAGCAGTTCTTC. The encoded protein is CASSLQLAVFANEQFF.

The table lists this clone with a count of one. V usage is TRBV7-3 and J usage is TRBJ1-6; unclear D gene. Germline-derived CDR1 and CDR2 are SGHTA and FQGTGA. The CDR3 runs to 13 residues. The ends were cut back, 2 bases at V and 11 bases at J, with 10 bases in the middle. CDR3 nucleotide sequence: TGTGCCAGCAGCTTAGTGGCTGAGGCACCCCTCCACTTT. This encodes CASSLVAEAPLHF.

The sample holds one count of this clone. The chain is built from TRBV6-5 and TRBJ1-1; no clear D gene. The V gene lost 3 bases and the J gene lost 4 bases, with 9 bases spanning the gap. Germline CDR1 reads MNHEY; CDR2 reads SVGAGI. The CDR3 loop spans 13 amino acids. CDR3 bases: TGTGCCAGCAGTTATGGTGACGGCACTGAAGCTTTCTTT. Residues: CASSYGDGTEAFF.

The rearrangement joins TRBV6-5 to TRBJ1-6, with TRBD1 identical over 7 bases. In germline, CDR1 is MNHEY, CDR2 SVGAGI. The CDR3 spans 14 residues. V shed 7 bases, J shed 5 bases, and the junction held 5 bases outside the gene matches. Here the CDR3 DNA reads TGTGCCAGCACCCTAGGACAGGATAATTCACCCCTCCACTTT. Amino acid sequence: CASTLGQDNSPLHF.

This clone was picked up one time. The V and J genes are TRBV9 and TRBJ2-3, with D hard to call. In germline, CDR1 is SGDLS, CDR2 YYNGEE. This CDR3 has 15 residues. V lost 5 bases and J 2 bases, leaving 15 bases between the germline ends. The CDR3 region has the DNA TGTGCCAGCAGAGAGTTGGAGCGTGACACAGATACGCAGTATTTT. It encodes CASRELERDTDTQYF.

The gene calls are TRBV6-6 and TRBJ2-7; 9 nucleotides align to TRBD1. CDR1 is MNHNY and CDR2 is SVGAGI in the germline V gene (reference sequence). Germline trimming cut 3 bases from V and 4 bases from J; bases unmatched to any gene: 7. The CDR3 extends over 15 amino acids. The CDR3: CASSYGTGSGYEQYF. The CDR3 coding sequence is TGTGCCAGCAGTTATGGGACAGGGTCAGGGTACGAGCAGTACTTC.

The chain couples TRBV6-5 to TRBJ1-2; possibly TRBD1 for D (5 bases). CDR1 MNHEY and CDR2 SVGAGI come from the germline V gene. This CDR3 spans 16 amino acids. V was clipped by 2 bases and J by 4 bases, with 17 bases between them. The CDR3 DNA reads as TGTGCCAGCAGTTACGGAGACAGCCGGGGAACCTATGGCTACACCTTC. Residues: CASSYGDSRGTYGYTF.

Written as DNA, the CDR3 is TGCGCCAGCAGCCAGTATACTAACCGGGCCGCCGGTCGTTCACCCCTCCACTTT. Residues: CASSQYTNRAAGRSPLHF. The chain recombines TRBV4-1 with TRBJ1-6; D ambiguous. CDR1 is MGHRA, CDR2 YSYEKL, per germline. This CDR3 spans 18 amino acids. Deletions cut 3 bases from V and 9 bases from J, with 24 bases between.

This chain uses TRBV12-3 or TRBV12-4 with TRBJ2-1; D gene ambiguous. V was trimmed by 6 bases and J by 2 bases, leaving 8 bases between them. The length of the CDR3 is 13 residues. The CDR3: CASSGTAYNEQFF. The CDR3 DNA follows: TGTGCCAGCAGCGGTACCGCCTACAATGAGCAGTTCTTC.

V and J are TRBV7-9 and TRBJ2-7; D is possibly TRBD1 (6 bases). The CDR3 has 15 residues. V lost 5 bases, J lost 4 bases, and 18 bases lay in between. CDR1 is SEHNR and CDR2 is FQNEAQ in the germline V gene (reference sequence). The CDR3 here is CASSPITGLGYEQYF. CDR3 DNA: TGTGCCAGCAGCCCCATTACAGGGCTCGGTTACGAGCAGTACTTC.

This rearrangement joins TRBV10-2 to TRBJ2-7; 8 positions match TRBD2. CDR1 WSHSY and CDR2 SAAADI come from the germline V gene. This CDR3 spans 14 amino acids. Germline trimming cut 8 bases from V and 1 base from J; bases unmatched to any gene: 7. CDR3 protein: CASRTGRGSYEQYF. The DNA for the CDR3 is TGCGCCAGCCGGACCGGGAGGGGATCCTACGAGCAGTACTTC.

The V gene is TRBV4-1, the J gene TRBJ1-1, with TRBD1 as a possible D gene (5 bases). The CDR3 extends over 17 amino acids. V lost 5 bases to trimming and J lost 1 base, with 20 bases between them. The V gene's germline CDR1 is MGHRA and CDR2 YSYEKL. CDR3 sequence (DNA): TGCGCCAGCAGCTCCAAGGGCAGGGTGGAAGCGAACACTGAAGCTTTCTTT. Its protein product is CASSSKGRVEANTEAFF.

The CDR3: CASSGPGLGNTEAFF. Here the CDR3 DNA reads TGTGCCAGTAGTGGGCCGGGATTGGGAAACACTGAAGCTTTCTTT. This chain links TRBV19 with TRBJ1-1; D ambiguous. With 5 bases removed from V and 2 bases from J, the gap between germline ends came to 15 bases. This CDR3 has 15 residues. Germline values: CDR1 LNHDA, CDR2 SQIVND (reference sequence).

Written as DNA, the CDR3 is TGTGCCAGCTCAACACGAAAGTATCAGCCCCAGCATTTT. Its translation: CASSTRKYQPQHF. The chain carries TRBV18 and TRBJ1-5; D uncertain. The V end was cut by 5 bases, the J end by 5 bases, with 10 bases between. Germline V gives CDR1 KGHSH, CDR2 LQKENI. This CDR3 comprises 13 residues.

This sequence joins TRBV4-1 and TRBJ2-3, with 12 bases aligning to TRBD2. The germline V gene encodes CDR1 MGHRA and CDR2 YSYEKL. J was trimmed by 1 base and V by 3 bases; bases with no gene match: 11. This CDR3 spans 19 amino acids. CDR3 loop: CASSQDRFRLAGGTDTQYF. DNA of the CDR3: TGCGCCAGCAGCCAGGATCGATTTAGACTAGCGGGAGGCACAGATACGCAGTATTTT.

The chain links TRBV7-2 to TRBJ1-1; a weak D match, TRBD1 (5 bases). This CDR3 has 13 amino acids. Germline V gives CDR1 SGHTA, CDR2 FQGNSA. The V and J ends lost 7 bases and 1 base respectively, with 10 bases between them. DNA for the CDR3: TGTGCCAGCACCATGGGACGGAACACTGAAGCTTTCTTT. Its protein is CASTMGRNTEAFF.

V gene TRBV28 combines with J gene TRBJ1-1; weak D call: TRBD1 (6 bases). CDR1 MDHEN and CDR2 SYDVKM come from the germline V gene. The length of the CDR3 is 17 residues. Trimming left V 5 bases short and J 1 base short, with 20 bases between. CDR3 nucleotides: TGTGCCAGCAGTGCATCCAGGGGAGGTATTCAGAACACTGAAGCTTTCTTT. Protein sequence: CASSASRGGIQNTEAFF. The full variable domain, in which reference TRBV28 and TRBJ1-1 provide the parts outside the CDR3, is DVKVTQSSRYLVKRTGEKVFLECVQDMDHENMFWYRQDPGLGLRLIYFSYDVKMKEKGDIPEGYSVSREKKERFSLILESASTNQTSMYLCASSASRGGIQNTEAFFGQGTRLTVV.

The chain has TRBV11-3 and TRBJ1-1; unclear D gene. V shed 2 bases and J shed 6 bases, with 7 bases lying between them. CDR1 is SGHNT and CDR2 is YENEEA in the germline V gene. This CDR3 is built from 12 residues. CDR3 coding DNA: TGTGCCAGCAGCTTAAAAAGATCTGAAGCTTTCTTT. Translation: CASSLKRSEAFF. Drawing the rest from reference TRBV11-3 and TRBJ1-1, the complete variable domain is EAGVVQSPRYKIIEKKQPVAFWCNPISGHNTLYWYLQNLGQGPELLIRYENEEAVDDSQLPKDRFSAERLKGVDSTLKIQPAELGDSAVYLCASSLKRSEAFFGQGTRLTVV.

The rearrangement uses TRBV2 and TRBJ1-2; TRBD1 is a possible D gene (5 bases). Germline V gives CDR1 SNHLY, CDR2 FYNNEI. The CDR3 contains 14 residues. Trimming left V 6 bases short and J 4 bases short, with 15 bases between. CDR3 region: CASRRGASSYGYTF. Written as DNA, the CDR3 is TGTGCCAGCAGGAGAGGGGCAAGCTCCTATGGCTACACCTTC. Full variable domain (rest looked up from reference TRBV2 and TRBJ1-2): EPEVTQTPSHQVTQMGQEVILRCVPISNHLYFYWYRQILGQKVEFLVSFYNNEISEKSEIFDDQFSVERPDGSNFTLKIRSTKLEDSAMYFCASRRGASSYGYTFGSGTRLTVV.

The CDR3 DNA reads TGCGCCAGCAGCCAACCGGACAGGGAACTCTATGGCTACACCTTC. Protein product: CASSQPDRELYGYTF. The V call is TRBV4-1, the J call TRBJ1-2; 8 bases fit TRBD1. This CDR3 has 15 residues. Trimming took 2 bases from V and 4 from J; bases not matched to a gene: 6. The germline gives CDR1 MGHRA, CDR2 YSYEKL.